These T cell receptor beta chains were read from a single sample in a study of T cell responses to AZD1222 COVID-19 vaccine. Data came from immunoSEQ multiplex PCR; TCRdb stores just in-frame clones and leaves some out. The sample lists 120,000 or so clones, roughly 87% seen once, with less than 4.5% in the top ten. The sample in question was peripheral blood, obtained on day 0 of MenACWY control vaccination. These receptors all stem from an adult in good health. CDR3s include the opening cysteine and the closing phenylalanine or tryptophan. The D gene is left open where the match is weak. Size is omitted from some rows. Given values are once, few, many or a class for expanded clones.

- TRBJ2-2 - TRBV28 CASRLASNTGELFF TGTGCCAGCAGGCTTGCTTCGAACACCGGGGAGCTGTTTTTT
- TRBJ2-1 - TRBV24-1 CATSDSSGESYNEQFF TGTGCCACCAGTGACTCCTCAGGGGAGTCCTACAATGAGCAGTTCTTC
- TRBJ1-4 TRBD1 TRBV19 CASSRQGGDEKLFF TGTGCCAGTAGTCGACAGGGAGGGGATGAAAAACTGTTTTTT
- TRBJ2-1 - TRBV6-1 CASSEFYEQFF TGTGCCAGCAGTGAATTCTATGAGCAGTTCTTC
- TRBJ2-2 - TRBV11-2 CASSLSGRAHTGELFF TGTGCCAGCAGCTTAAGTGGCAGAGCCCACACCGGGGAGCTGTTTTTT
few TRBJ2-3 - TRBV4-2 CASSQAPGTSTDTQYF TGTGCCAGCAGCCAAGCTCCGGGGACGAGCACAGATACGCAGTATTTT
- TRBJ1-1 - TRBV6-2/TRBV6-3 CASSYSGTLYMNTEAFF TGTGCCAGCAGTTACTCTGGGACATTATACATGAACACTGAAGCTTTCTTT
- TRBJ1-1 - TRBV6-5 CASSRDTGGTEAFF TGTGCCAGCAGCCGGGACACCGGGGGCACTGAAGCTTTCTTT
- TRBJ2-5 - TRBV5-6 CASSWPNSRRGQETQYF TGTGCCAGCAGCTGGCCTAATTCGCGGCGAGGGCAAGAGACCCAGTACTTC
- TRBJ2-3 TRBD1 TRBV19 CASSPDRGLVDTQYF TGTGCCAGTAGTCCAGACAGGGGGCTGGTAGATACGCAGTATTTT
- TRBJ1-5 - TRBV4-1 CASSYKPGQGQPQHF TGCGCCAGCAGCTACAAACCGGGACAAGGTCAGCCCCAGCATTTT
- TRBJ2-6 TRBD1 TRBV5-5 CASSRQGAPGANVLTF TGTGCCAGCAGCCGACAGGGGGCGCCTGGGGCCAACGTCCTGACTTTC
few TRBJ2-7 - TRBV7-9 CASSRALRYEQYF TGTGCCAGCAGCCGGGCTCTGAGATACGAGCAGTACTTC
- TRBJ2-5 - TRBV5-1 CASSLFGETQYF TGCGCCAGCAGCTTGTTTGGGGAGACCCAGTACTTC
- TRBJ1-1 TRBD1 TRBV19 CASSPSRDRGRTNTEAFF TGTGCCAGTAGTCCGTCCCGGGACAGGGGGCGAACGAACACTGAAGCTTTCTTT
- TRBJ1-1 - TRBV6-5 CASSHYFQGSEAFF TGTGCCAGCAGTCACTACTTTCAGGGATCTGAAGCTTTCTTT
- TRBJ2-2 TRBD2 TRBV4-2 CASSQENWASGVTTGELFF TGTGCCAGCAGCCAAGAAAATTGGGCTAGCGGGGTAACCACCGGGGAGCTGTTTTTT
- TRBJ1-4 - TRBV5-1 CASSRTGANEKLFF TGCGCCAGCAGCCGGACGGGGGCTAATGAAAAACTGTTTTTT
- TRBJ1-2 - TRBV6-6 CAGRDGNNYGYTF TGTGCCGGTCGGGACGGTAATAACTATGGCTACACCTTC
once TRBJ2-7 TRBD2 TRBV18 CASSPLAGSSSYEQYF TGTGCCAGCTCACCTCTAGCGGGCTCATCGTCTTACGAGCAGTACTTC
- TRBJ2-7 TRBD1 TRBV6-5 CASNRDRGYEQYF TGTGCCAGCAACCGGGACAGGGGTTACGAGCAGTACTTC
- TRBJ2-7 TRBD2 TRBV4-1 CASSQGAGGYEQYF TGCGCCAGCAGCCAAGGGGCGGGAGGGTACGAGCAGTACTTC
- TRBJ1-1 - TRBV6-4 CASRDGGYGTEAFF TGTGCCAGCAGGGACGGGGGGTATGGGACTGAAGCTTTCTTT
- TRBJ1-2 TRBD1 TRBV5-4 CASSYRDRGLYGYTF TGTGCCAGCAGCTACCGGGACAGGGGGCTTTATGGCTACACCTTC
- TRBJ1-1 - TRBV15 CATSRGGTEAFF TGTGCCACCAGCAGAGGGGGCACTGAAGCTTTCTTT
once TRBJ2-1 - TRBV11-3 CASSLGKGGLVNEQFF TGTGCCAGCAGCTTAGGCAAGGGGGGATTAGTTAATGAGCAGTTCTTC
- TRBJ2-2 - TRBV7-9 CASSASDGWTGELFF TGTGCCAGCAGCGCCTCGGACGGATGGACCGGGGAGCTGTTTTTT
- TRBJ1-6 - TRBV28 CASKVSSSYNSPLHF TGTGCCAGCAAAGTGTCAAGCTCCTATAATTCACCCCTCCACTTT
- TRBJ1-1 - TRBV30 CAWSWGTEAFF TGTGCCTGGAGCTGGGGTACTGAAGCTTTCTTT
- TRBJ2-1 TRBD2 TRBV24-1 CATSGATSGGARGEQFF TGTGCCACCAGTGGGGCTACTAGCGGGGGGGCCCGTGGTGAGCAGTTCTTC
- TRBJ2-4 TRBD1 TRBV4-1 CASSQADRGDIQYF TGCGCCAGCAGCCAAGCTGACAGGGGTGACATTCAGTACTTC
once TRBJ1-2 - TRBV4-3 CASSQDAAGSPNYGYTF TGCGCCAGCAGCCAAGATGCTGCAGGGTCTCCTAACTATGGCTACACCTTC
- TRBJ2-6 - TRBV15 CATSTGKSGANVLTF TGTGCCACCAGCACAGGAAAATCTGGGGCCAACGTCCTGACTTTC
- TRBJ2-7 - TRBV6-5 CASSYSTAYEQYF TGTGCCAGCAGTTATTCAACCGCCTACGAGCAGTACTTC
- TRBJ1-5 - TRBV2 CASSVGQISNQPQHF TGTGCCAGCAGTGTAGGACAGATTAGCAATCAGCCCCAGCATTTT
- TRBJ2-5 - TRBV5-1 CASSRGGQETQYF TGCGCCAGCAGCCGAGGGGGCCAAGAGACCCAGTACTTC
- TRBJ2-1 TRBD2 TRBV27 CASRWTSGSYNEQFF TGTGCCAGCCGGTGGACTAGCGGCTCCTACAATGAGCAGTTCTTC
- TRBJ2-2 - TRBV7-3 CASSLVPSGTGELFF TGTGCCAGCAGCTTAGTCCCCTCGGGCACCGGGGAGCTGTTTTTT
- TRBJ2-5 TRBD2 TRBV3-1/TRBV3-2 CASSRGGRQETQYF TGTGCCAGCAGCCGCGGGGGGCGGCAAGAGACCCAGTACTTC
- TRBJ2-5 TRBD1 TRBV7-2 CASSLRDRETQYF TGTGCCAGCAGCTTACGGGACAGGGAGACCCAGTACTTC
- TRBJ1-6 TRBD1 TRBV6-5 CASFDRGNSPLHF TGTGCCAGCTTCGACAGGGGTAATTCACCCCTCCACTTT
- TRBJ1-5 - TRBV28 CASSLGGLHQPQHF TGTGCCAGCAGCCTTGGGGGGTTGCATCAGCCCCAGCATTTT
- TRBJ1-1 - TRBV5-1 CASSVAGTPTNTEAFF TGCGCCAGCAGCGTCGCCGGGACCCCAACGAACACTGAAGCTTTCTTT